The 5 T cell receptor beta chains given below trace back to one sample, sequenced in a study of cytomegalovirus exposure and HLA in healthy donors. Amplification used 60 Vbeta primers and 13 Jbeta primers. Libraries were prepared by immunoSEQ multiplex PCR; TCRdb keeps only in-frame clonotypes and omits some of them. The sample has about 140,000 clones, roughly three quarters seen once. The material sequenced was PBMCs. Receptors originate from a female donor in good health and CMV-seronegative.

V gene TRBV19 combines with J gene TRBJ2-1, with 8 bases aligning to TRBD2. The CDR3 has 17 amino acids. J gave up 4 bases and V 2 bases, and 10 bases lay outside the gene matches. In germline, CDR1 is LNHDA, CDR2 SQIVND (reference sequence). The CDR3 sequence is CASSIFAGRGGYNEQFF. Here the CDR3 DNA reads TGTGCCAGTAGTATATTCGCGGGTCGGGGGGGTTACAATGAGCAGTTCTTC.

This chain joins TRBV7-9 and TRBJ2-1, with TRBD1 matching over 8 bases. This CDR3 is 14 amino acids long. Per the germline V gene, CDR1 is SEHNR and CDR2 is FQNEAQ (reference sequence). V lost 4 bases and J lost 6; bases outside the gene matches: 5. The CDR3: CASSYRDRPNEQFF. The CDR3, as DNA: TGTGCCAGCAGCTACCGGGACAGGCCCAATGAGCAGTTCTTC.

Turning to this clone: This sample includes further DNA sequences coding for the same CDR3. The chain employs TRBV28 and TRBJ2-2; 8 nucleotides agree with TRBD2. The length of the CDR3 is 16 residues. After removal of 3 bases from V and 3 bases from J, the junction contained 6 bases not matched to a gene. CDR1 and CDR2 (germline): MDHEN, SYDVKM. CDR3 protein: CASSFSAGVYTGELFF. The DNA of the CDR3 is TGTGCCAGCAGTTTCTCAGCGGGGGTGTACACCGGGGAGCTGTTTTTT.

CDR3 coding DNA: TGTGCCAGCACGCCCACAGCTGCTGGCTACACCTTC. It yields the protein CASTPTAAGYTF. The V call is TRBV2, the J call TRBJ1-2; D gene unclear. Germline lookup yields CDR1 SNHLY and CDR2 FYNNEI. This CDR3 contains 12 residues. Between the trimmed V and J ends, which lost 7 bases and 7 bases, there was a span of 13 bases. Combining the CDR3 with reference TRBV2 and TRBJ1-2 gives the whole variable domain EPEVTQTPSHQVTQMGQEVILRCVPISNHLYFYWYRQILGQKVEFLVSFYNNEISEKSEIFDDQFSVERPDGSNFTLKIRSTKLEDSAMYFCASTPTAAGYTFGSGTRLTVV.

The genes are TRBV28 and TRBJ2-1; 7 positions match TRBD1. The junction had 14 bases not matched to a gene; V was cut back by 10 bases and J by 5 bases. Germline CDR1 is MDHEN and CDR2 is SYDVKM. The CDR3 is 15 amino acids. The CDR3 DNA sequence: TGTGCCACATCACAGGGGATATTGAGGGACAATGAGCAGTTCTTC. Protein sequence: CATSQGILRDNEQFF.